This TCR beta chain was identified in a study of early T cells in non-severe SARS-CoV-2 infection. About the research overall: Sequencing input comprised bulk RNA from unsorted whole blood; chain pairing was not available.

Attachment of unique molecular identifiers to individual cDNA molecules was performed. TCRdb processed the 5' RACE reads anew with MiXCR; each CDR3 protein has one entry. This table holds 37,000 or so distinct CDR3 sequences, roughly 5% found once. Concerning this clonotype: Antigen specificity is unknown.

Whole-study findings and limits: The matching step, a VDJdb search, favored anti-spike CD8 responses and missed private and CD4 specificities.

CDR1 and CDR2 (germline): WNHNN, SYGVQD (reference sequence). This CDR3 region has 14 residues. Between the trimmed V and J ends, which lost 5 bases and 4 bases, there was a span of 13 bases. Source material: whole blood. The receptor's source is an adult who was a healthcare worker with PCR-confirmed SARS-CoV-2 infection or an uninfected control (not recorded which). J is TRBJ2-3 and V is TRBV10-1; a weak D match, TRBD2 (6 bases). The CDR3 nucleotides are TGCGCCAGCAGTCAGGGTTGGGGGGCAGATACGCAGTATTTT. Protein product: CASSQGWGADTQYF.